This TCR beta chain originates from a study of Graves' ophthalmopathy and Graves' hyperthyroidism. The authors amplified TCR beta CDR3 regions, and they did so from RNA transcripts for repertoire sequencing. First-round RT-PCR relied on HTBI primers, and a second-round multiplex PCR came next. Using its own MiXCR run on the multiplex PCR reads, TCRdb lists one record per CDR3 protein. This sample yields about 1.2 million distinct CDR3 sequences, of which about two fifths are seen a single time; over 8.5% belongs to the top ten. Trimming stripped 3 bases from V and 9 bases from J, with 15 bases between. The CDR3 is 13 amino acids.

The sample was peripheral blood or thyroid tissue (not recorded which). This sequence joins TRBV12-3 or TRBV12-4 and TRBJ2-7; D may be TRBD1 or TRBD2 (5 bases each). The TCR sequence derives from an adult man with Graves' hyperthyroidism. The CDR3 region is CASSFGGGRGQYF. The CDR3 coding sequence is TGTGCCAGCAGTTTTGGGGGTGGCCGAGGGCAGTACTTC.